This TCR beta chain is from a study of T cell responses to AZD1222 COVID-19 vaccine. Whole-study context: Pooled together were second doses at about 4 or about 12 weeks. Whole-study results and caveats: Within unmutated variant regions lay the reported targets of nearly half of spike-specific TCRs. Donors were largely white British and mainly female; clonal diversity was possibly underestimated. Increased Spike-specific TCR breadth and depth were observed after two AZD1222 doses.

Repertoires were generated with immunoSEQ multiplex PCR, while TCRdb's copy carries only in-frame clones and drops some. The data hold around 100,000 clones, with approximately 88% observed a single time. Per the germline V gene, CDR1 is MGHDK and CDR2 is SYGVNS. With 1 base removed from V and 10 bases from J, the gap between germline ends came to 14 bases. The CDR3 runs 15 residues. On this clone itself: Its antigen is undetermined.

The V and J genes are TRBV25-1 and TRBJ1-6; possible D gene TRBD1, 5 bases. The receptor was isolated from an adult in good health. Material: peripheral blood, obtained on day 0 of AZD1222 vaccination. The CDR3 reads CASSESMKGSSPLHF. For the CDR3, the DNA is TGTGCCAGCAGTGAATCCATGAAGGGGAGCTCACCCCTCCACTTT.